This TCR beta chain was sequenced for a study of T-cell reconstitution after alpha-beta-depleted transplantation in children. Points from the study as a whole: Recipient T cells and thymic progenitors that survived gave rise to the high TCRbeta diversity observed at day 60 in some patients. T-cell counts and diversity were attributed mostly to newly produced T cells one year after transplant. About two months after transplant, alpha-beta T cells reportedly came from several hundred expanded graft clones.

Unique molecular identifiers were used in preparing the TCRbeta library. TCRdb re-called the PCR reads with MiXCR, one entry per CDR3 protein. The table shows about a million distinct CDR3 sequences, with under 30% occurring only once. This clonotype was seen a handful of times. Its antigen is as yet unknown. V lost 4 bases, J lost 2 bases, and 9 bases lay in between. Germline V CDR1 and CDR2: SGHTA, FQGNSA. The CDR3 extends over 14 amino acids. This receptor was obtained from a boy less than two years old who had a stem cell transplant for SCID, so the T cells may come from the graft donor. The sample here was PBMCs, mostly from graft donor cells, taken 360 days after TCRalphabeta/CD19-depleted stem cell transplant. This sequence joins TRBV7-2 and TRBJ1-3, with D possibly TRBD1 on 6 matching bases. The CDR3 bases are TGTGCCAGCAGCTCCAACAGGGCTGGAAACACCATATATTTT. Translating it yields CASSSNRAGNTIYF.